These 2 T cell receptor beta chains originate from one sample sequenced in a study of control samples from healthy donors and cancer patients. The protocol was immunoSEQ multiplex PCR, while the TCRdb copy is restricted to in-frame clones and leaves out a portion. The data hold approximately 150,000 clones, with about 94% observed a single time. The sequencing sample was made of PBMCs. The source of these receptors is a man aged 55 to 70 with colorectal cancer.

The chain uses TRBV11-2 and TRBJ1-2; D possibly corresponds to TRBD1 (6 bases). CDR1 and CDR2 from the germline V gene are SGHAT and FQNNGV. The CDR3 length is 13 residues. Trimming stripped 5 bases from V and 8 bases from J, with 15 bases between. CDR3 region: CASSPRQVGGYTF. For the CDR3, the DNA is TGTGCCAGCAGCCCGAGACAGGTCGGGGGCTACACCTTC. The entire variable domain, with the rest obtained from reference TRBV11-2 and TRBJ1-2, is as follows: EAGVAQSPRYKIIEKRQSVAFWCNPISGHATLYWYQQILGQGPKLLIQFQNNGVVDDSQLPKDRFSAERLKGVDSTLKIQPAKLEDSAVYLCASSPRQVGGYTFGSGTRLTVV.

The chain is built from TRBV10-1 and TRBJ2-3; D is perhaps TRBD1 or TRBD2 (5 bases each). The V end lost 7 bases, the J end lost 1 base, and 9 bases lay between the germline ends. From germline, CDR1 is WNHNN and CDR2 SYGVQD (reference sequence). The CDR3 totals 13 residues. The CDR3 protein is CASNRDRTDTQYF. The CDR3 nucleotides are TGCGCCAGCAACCGGGACCGCACAGATACGCAGTATTTT.